This TCR beta chain was sequenced in a study of beta chain features in type 1 diabetes. On this clone itself: Its specificity is unknown.

Every bit of the isolated RNA underwent reverse transcription, so sequencing read expressed TCRB transcripts. Sequenced by immunoSEQ multiplex PCR; TCRdb stores in-frame clones only, minus some. In the table there are about 110,000 clones, approximately 39% of which are singletons. The study's findings and limits: Still unanswered here is whether HLA type influences TCRB rearrangement.

Trimming cost V 7 bases and J 5 bases, with 27 bases left between them. This CDR3 contains 16 residues. The germline CDR1 and CDR2 sequences are SQVTM and ANQGSEA. The source material was stem cell memory CD4+ T cells from blood. The origin of this receptor is a woman aged 18-30 years in good health. The chain uses TRBV29-1 and TRBJ2-7, with D perhaps matching TRBD2 (7 bases). The CDR3 loop is CSAKLPLLADRDEQYF. CDR3 coding DNA: TGCAGCGCCAAACTCCCGCTTCTAGCGGACAGAGACGAGCAGTACTTC.